This is a list of T cell receptor beta chains from one sample in a study of a mutant IDH1 vaccine in newly diagnosed glioma. Only in-frame clones appear in the TCRdb table, and some are missing; sequencing was by immunoSEQ multiplex PCR. The data contain 25,000 to 35,000 clones, around 80% of them singletons. The antigens these receptors bind are not known. This material consisted of PBMCs, taken from a glioma patient whose treatment included an IDH1 peptide vaccine. These receptors were taken from a woman aged 18-29 years with glioma. Both conserved end residues are part of each CDR3. Each record gives: clone size, D gene, J gene, V gene, CDR3 DNA, CDR3 protein. The D gene is left open where the match is weak. Clone size is stated in some rows and not others, as once, few, many or a class when expanded.

once	-	TRBJ2-7	TRBV7-2	TGTGCCAGCAGCTCCGCCCGAGCGGTCCTTATTCACGAGCAGTACTTC	CASSSARAVLIHEQYF
once	-	TRBJ2-5	TRBV20-1	TGCAGTGCTCTAGAGACCCAGTACTTC	CSALETQYF
-	-	TRBJ1-1	TRBV5-4	TGTGCCAGCACACGGGACCTATACGCAGAAGCTTTCTTT	CASTRDLYAEAFF
-	TRBD1	TRBJ1-6	TRBV6-5	TGTGCCAGCAGTTACTCGTCCAGGGGGTCGGGTTCACCCCTCCACTTT	CASSYSSRGSGSPLHF
-	-	TRBJ2-1	TRBV7-2	TGTGCCAGCAAGGGGCTCCGAAGGAATGAGCAGTTCTTC	CASKGLRRNEQFF
-	-	TRBJ1-1	TRBV5-4	TGTGCCAGCAGCTTATTTGACAGGACTAACACTGAAGCTTTCTTT	CASSLFDRTNTEAFF
-	-	TRBJ2-7	TRBV18	TGTGCCAGCTCCCTCAACATCGAGCAGTACTTC	CASSLNIEQYF
-	-	TRBJ1-1	TRBV19	TGTGCCAGTTTTCCAGACAAGAGAGATTTGAACACTGAAGCTTTCTTT	CASFPDKRDLNTEAFF
-	-	TRBJ2-7	TRBV10-3	TGTGCCATCAAACTGTCGGCAGGGGATGAGCAGTACTTC	CAIKLSAGDEQYF
-	-	TRBJ2-2	TRBV6-1	TGTGCCAGCAGTGAGATGGGGGGCGCGTACGCCGGGGAGCTGTTTTTT	CASSEMGGAYAGELFF
-	-	TRBJ1-6	TRBV30	TGTGCCTGGAGTGTACGAAGTAATTCACCCCTCCACTTT	CAWSVRSNSPLHF
-	TRBD1	TRBJ1-5	TRBV27	TGTGCCAGCAGTCCCGGGACAGGGAGCAATCAGCCCCAGCATTTT	CASSPGTGSNQPQHF
-	-	TRBJ2-5	TRBV7-2	TGTGCCAGCAGCTTAGTTTCGGAAGAGACCCAGTACTTC	CASSLVSEETQYF
few	TRBD1	TRBJ1-2	TRBV4-1	TGCGCCAGCAGCCCGCGGGACAGCGCTAACTATGGCTACACCTTC	CASSPRDSANYGYTF
-	-	TRBJ1-2	TRBV30	TGTGCCTGCTTCTGTCTAACAGGGAGAGAAAACTATGGCTACACCTTC	CACFCLTGRENYGYTF
-	-	TRBJ1-5	TRBV7-2	TGTGCCAGCAGCTTAGCAGACAGGACCAATCAGCCCCAGCATTTT	CASSLADRTNQPQHF
-	TRBD2	TRBJ2-5	TRBV15	TGTGCCACCAGCAGAGATGGCGGGAGCGTCGAGACCCAGTACTTC	CATSRDGGSVETQYF
-	TRBD1	TRBJ2-7	TRBV2	TGTGCCAGCAGGACAAATACCGGGACAGGGCCCTCCTACGAGCAGTACTTC	CASRTNTGTGPSYEQYF
-	TRBD1	TRBJ1-5	TRBV19	TGTGCCAGTAGTACAGCGGGACAGACGAATCAGCCCCAGCATTTT	CASSTAGQTNQPQHF
-	-	TRBJ2-7	TRBV6-5	TGTGCCAGCAGTTATCGGATCGGTGCCTACGAGCAGTACTTC	CASSYRIGAYEQYF
-	-	TRBJ2-5	TRBV9	TGTGCCAGCAGCGTCAGGGGAGATAAAGAGACCCAGTACTTC	CASSVRGDKETQYF
once	TRBD2	TRBJ2-7	TRBV4-2	TGTGCCAGCAGCCAGCTAGCGGGGGCCCCCTACGAGCAGTACTTC	CASSQLAGAPYEQYF
once	TRBD2	TRBJ2-1	TRBV19	TGTGCCAGTAGTATAGATCCCCCGGCTAGCGGGAGCACTAATGAGCAGTTCTTC	CASSIDPPASGSTNEQFF
-	-	TRBJ1-5	TRBV5-1	TGCGCCAGCAGCAAGGGGACATCTAGCAATCAGCCCCAGCATTTT	CASSKGTSSNQPQHF
-	TRBD1	TRBJ1-1	TRBV19	TGTGCCAGTAGTGCGGGACAGTCCATGAACACTGAAGCTTTCTTT	CASSAGQSMNTEAFF
-	TRBD1	TRBJ2-7	TRBV28	TGTGCCAGCAGTTCTCCGGGACAGGGGCGCGAGCAGTACTTC	CASSSPGQGREQYF
-	TRBD1	TRBJ2-7	TRBV10-3	TGTGCCATCAGCAGACAGGGCCCCGACGGCGAGCAGTACTTC	CAISRQGPDGEQYF
-	-	TRBJ2-7	TRBV5-1	TGCGCCAGCAGCACCAGGGGTGAATACCTGGGGGAGCAGTACTTC	CASSTRGEYLGEQYF
-	-	TRBJ2-7	TRBV29-1	TGCAGCGTTGGGCAGGGTAACTACGAGCAGTACTTC	CSVGQGNYEQYF
once	-	TRBJ1-2	TRBV7-9	TGTGCCAGCAGTCAGCATCCCGATGGCTACACCTTC	CASSQHPDGYTF
-	TRBD1	TRBJ2-4	TRBV6-4	TGTGCCAGCAGTGACAGGGGGCTAGCCAAAAACATTCAGTACTTC	CASSDRGLAKNIQYF
-	TRBD2	TRBJ2-7	TRBV18	TGTGCCAGCTCATCGGGGGGGGCTAACTCCTACGAGCAGTACTTC	CASSSGGANSYEQYF
once	TRBD2	TRBJ2-2	TRBV29-1	TGCAGCGTTGCGCGGGGGGGGACCGGGGAGCTGTTTTTT	CSVARGGTGELFF
-	-	TRBJ1-1	TRBV4-1	TGCGCCAGCAGCCTAGCAGCACAGGACACTGAAGCTTTCTTT	CASSLAAQDTEAFF
-	-	TRBJ2-7	TRBV25-1	TGTGCCAGCAGTGAGGGGATGACCTCCTACGAGCAGTACTTC	CASSEGMTSYEQYF
-	-	TRBJ2-1	TRBV7-9	TGTGCCAGCAGCCCAGCCCTAGGGGAGCAGTTCTTC	CASSPALGEQFF
-	-	TRBJ2-3	TRBV9	TGTGCCAGCAGCGCATATTCCACAGATACGCAGTATTTT	CASSAYSTDTQYF
-	-	TRBJ1-1	TRBV6-6	TGTGCCAGCAGCCCTACAGGGAGTTGGACTGAAGCTTTCTTT	CASSPTGSWTEAFF
-	-	TRBJ2-7	TRBV7-8	TGTGCCAGCAGCCCTCTTGAGGGGCGTGGGGAGCAGTACTTC	CASSPLEGRGEQYF
-	-	TRBJ2-6	TRBV19	TGTGCCAGTACGGACAGTCTACAATTCTCTGGGGCCAACGTCCTGACTTTC	CASTDSLQFSGANVLTF